This TCR beta chain was identified in a study of shared clonotypes between healthy human individuals. Germline V CDR1 and CDR2: SGHRS, YFSETQ. CDR3 size: 18 residues. V trimming: 4 bases; J trimming: 0 bases; junction bases outside the gene matches: 9. Genomic DNA from each subset was divided evenly over several immunoSEQ plates. Sequencing was performed with immunoSEQ multiplex PCR; in TCRdb, only in-frame clones are kept and a portion is missing. The sample records more than 2 million clones, approximately 94% being singletons. The TCR comes from a man aged 18 to 30 in good health. The sequenced sample was naive CD4+ T cells sorted from blood. Subset: CD45RA+ positively selected. The rearrangement links TRBV5-1 to TRBJ1-6; 8 bases align to TRBD1. The CDR3 DNA reads TGCGCCAGCAGCCTGGGACAGGTGATCGGCTCCTATAATTCACCCCTCCACTTT. Its translation: CASSLGQVIGSYNSPLHF.